The present entry profiles one T cell receptor beta chain with its context. This clone's antigen is unknown. Base qualities are not provided; no much larger clone lies one nucleotide away. The sample is drawn from a study of cytomegalovirus exposure and HLA in healthy donors (TCRdb year 2017). For context, the study as a whole: A later analysis indicated that the 90 to 150 validation repertoires were generated on the platform also employed for the approximately 700 repertoires of the first cohort. The study combined high-throughput TCR immunosequencing, statistical association of individual TCRs with disease status, and machine learning to predict cytomegalovirus infection status. The study aimed to test whether signatures of past pathogen exposure could be identified by cataloging public T cell receptors. In addition to the first cohort of around 670 subjects, a separate validation cohort of 120 different subjects was used. Study-wide conclusions, independent of this receptor: While some public TCRs were present in many individuals, most TCR sequences turned up only very rarely across donors. A later analysis had no HLA typing for the validation cohort, so co-occurrence there was scored across all 120 repertoires. In both the original and validation cohorts, the classifier was reported to diagnose cytomegalovirus status with high specificity and sensitivity. A few of the identified cytomegalovirus-associated TCR beta chains were confirmed in vitro to be specific for cytomegalovirus antigens. The authors suggested that the approach could potentially be extended to other disease states and immunological phenotypes. The study gave a list of about 170 TCR beta chains associated with cytomegalovirus. Of the cluster scores, roughly 95% were above 0 in a later analysis, which found that TCRs clustered in the first cohort also tended to co-occur in the 120 or so validation repertoires.

Libraries were constructed by the immunoSEQ multiplex PCR assay. In the source study's methods: To diagnose cytomegalovirus status from the catalog of TCR beta chain sequences, a statistical classification framework was built. The table was pulled from immuneACCESS by TCRdb, which kept in-frame rearrangements only. Such tables lose some clones; where checked, under half of the loss comes from unresolved V genes, and the rest has no known cause. The V and J calls and clone size come from that table; D and trimming were worked out from the DNA. Present in this sample are 150,000 to 180,000 clones, about 86% of which were seen just once. The ten largest clonotypes hold less than 2.5% of the sample. As encoded in the germline V gene (reference sequence), CDR1 is SGHNT while CDR2 is YYREEE. Trimming accounts for 4 bases at V and 5 bases at J, while the number of junction bases matched to no gene is 19. The CDR3 measures 18 amino acids from cysteine to phenylalanine. Of all the DNA, just the CDR3 is kept, 54 bases in frame from base 1.

The donors were included in the validation cohort of approximately 120 subjects, a group kept apart from the approximately 670-subject first cohort. The sample was PBMCs. This receptor was taken from a human donor in good health. The rearrangement joined TRBV5-4 to TRBJ2-5; the central 8 bases match TRBD1. For the CDR3, the sequence is CASSLAPTGAPGRETQYF. The base sequence is TGTGCCAGCAGCCTAGCTCCGACAGGGGCCCCGGGTAGGGAGACCCAGTACTTC.